Listed below are T cell receptor beta chains from one sample, sequenced in a study of shared clonotypes between healthy human individuals. The data were produced by immunoSEQ multiplex PCR, yet TCRdb's version contains in-frame clones alone and is incomplete. The sample includes 2 million to 3 million clones, approximately 93% of them seen just once. Sequenced sample: naive CD4+ T cells from PBMCs. The receptor source for this set is a man aged 18 to 30 in good health. Some clones in this sample may be carry-over from other donors' samples. The CDR3 runs from the conserved cysteine through the conserved F or W. D genes are given only for firm matches.

>NA|TRBV4-1|TRBJ2-1
CASSQDTLPREAGEQFF
>TRBD1|TRBV11-2|TRBJ1-2
CASSGQGVLYYGYTF
>NA|TRBV29-1|TRBJ1-2
CSVEPQGNYGYTF
>TRBD2|TRBV28|TRBJ2-1
CASRGTSGSVSYNEQFF
>TRBD1|TRBV2|TRBJ2-7
CASSEGGQTYEQYF
>NA|TRBV2|TRBJ2-7
CASRLSYEQYF
>NA|TRBV28|TRBJ1-1
CASNQAGTNTEAFF
>NA|TRBV5-1|TRBJ2-4
CASSLGVRGGLGNIQYF
>NA|TRBV5-4|TRBJ1-4
CASSSRGRDGSTNEKLFF
>NA|TRBV30|TRBJ2-6
CAWSLGGANVLTF
>NA|TRBV5-1|TRBJ1-1
CASSLGAPGTEAFF
>NA|TRBV30|TRBJ2-3
CAWSPGGPGDTDTQYF
>NA|TRBV14|TRBJ1-2
CASSQDRQILF
>TRBD1|TRBV9|TRBJ1-3
CASSVGPGGYSGNTIYF
>TRBD1|TRBV7-3|TRBJ2-1
CASSWRQGARNEQFF
>NA|TRBV14|TRBJ2-5
CASSPLGTGWETQYF
>NA|TRBV2|TRBJ2-3
CASITSTDTQYF
>NA|TRBV5-1|TRBJ2-1
CASSLEASSYNEQFF